Reported below is one TCR beta chain. Its specificity is not known. As defined, naive CD8 cells were CD45RO-negative and positively selected for CCR7, with terminally differentiated effector memory CD45RA+ cells excluded. This record comes from a study of shared clonotypes between healthy human individuals. Sequencing was performed with immunoSEQ multiplex PCR; in TCRdb, only in-frame clones are kept and a portion is missing. The sample lists around 2,000,000 clones; around 93% were seen once. Per the germline V gene, CDR1 is MNHEY and CDR2 is SMNVEV (reference sequence). Trimming cost V 2 bases and J 4 bases; bases outside gene matches: 20. This CDR3 region has 20 residues. Notes on the study in general: In this cohort, only blood was sampled, and tissue repertoires likely differ.

The TCR was taken from a young man in good health. Some clones in this sample may be carry-over from other donors' samples. Sequenced sample: naive CD8+ T cells from PBMCs. The rearrangement uses TRBV27 and TRBJ2-3; 8 nucleotides line up with TRBD2. CDR3 amino acids: CASSLLGPSGLRAGPDTQYF. The CDR3, as DNA: TGTGCCAGCAGTTTACTAGGACCTAGCGGGCTGAGGGCCGGCCCAGATACGCAGTATTTT.